This TCR beta chain was observed in a study of T cell responses to AZD1222 COVID-19 vaccine. Study context: Second doses that came at about 4 or about 12 weeks were put together.

General study points: Most donors were white British, females outnumbered males, and clonal diversity was possibly underestimated. CD4 TCRs linked to vaccination spanned spike, dominating at 160-218 and 743-854. The number of AZD1222 recipients seropositive at baseline was only five to seven.

This CDR3 has 14 amino acids. Trimming stripped 2 bases from V and 4 bases from J, with 8 bases between. The germline V gene has CDR1 SNHLY and CDR2 FYNNEI. Concerning this clone itself: Its antigen is still unknown.

TCRdb keeps only in-frame clones here, not all; method: immunoSEQ multiplex PCR. The repertoire has approximately 26,000 clones, around 86% of them found once; the top ten carry roughly 1.3%. This material consisted of peripheral blood, taken on day 0 of AZD1222 vaccination. V and J are TRBV2 and TRBJ2-2; D remains ambiguous. The sequence came from an adult in good health. This chain's CDR3 is CASSEIPITGELFF. In DNA, the CDR3 is TGTGCCAGCAGTGAAATTCCGATCACCGGGGAGCTGTTTTTT.